The clone carrying this T cell receptor beta chain came up a few times. Its antigen is unknown. At the time of sampling, donors were nominally healthy, though unrecorded immune exposures were likely. The source of the sample is a study of cytomegalovirus exposure and HLA in healthy donors. Whole-study findings and limits: The likely explanation for a cluster of highly shared sequence variants was sequencing artifact. Solely CMV serostatus was available to characterize immune exposure.

The PCR employed 60 Vbeta primers together with 13 Jbeta primers. Method: immunoSEQ multiplex PCR; TCRdb's copy keeps in-frame clones and lacks some. The table lists 150,000 to 250,000 clones, less than 85% of them singletons. This CDR3 comprises 16 residues. Trimming took 0 bases from V and 5 from J, leaving 13 bases between them. Germline V CDR1 and CDR2: MGHRA, YSYEKL. This receptor was taken from a girl under 18 in good health and CMV-seropositive. V gene TRBV4-1 combines with J gene TRBJ2-2, with D perhaps TRBD1 (5 bases). The sequenced sample was PBMCs. Written as DNA, the CDR3 is TGCGCCAGCAGCCAAGAAGGTTCAGGGTGGACCGGGGAGCTGTTTTTT. This translates into CASSQEGSGWTGELFF.